The source of this TCR beta chain is a study of cytomegalovirus exposure and HLA in healthy donors (dated by TCRdb to about 2017). Broadly, across the study: According to an earlier analysis of 587 of the donors, some 170 million T cells yielded 120 million or so unique TCR beta sequences and approximately 300 Gb of sequence data. About 330 gigabases of sequencing data and around 80 million unique TCR sequences made up an early release that covered approximately 650 HLA-typed donors. The genetic ancestry cluster associated with self-reported Caucasian donors included around four fifths of the roughly 390 genotyped donors. The aim of the study was to test whether cataloging public T cell receptors could identify signatures of past pathogen exposure. Using immunosequencing, the study profiled T cell repertoires from fewer than 700 subjects and related those repertoires to cytomegalovirus serostatus. In addition to the first cohort of 650 to 800 subjects, a separate validation cohort of about 120 different subjects was used. To predict cytomegalovirus infection status, the study brought together high-throughput TCR immunosequencing, statistical association of individual TCRs with disease status, and machine learning. To study patterns of TCR occurrence, a later analysis re-analyzed previously published TCR beta repertoires from just over 650 donors and added high-resolution HLA genotyping. The later analysis used no new phenotypic data to find candidate immune exposures, relying instead on TCR beta sequences and their occurrence across donors. An earlier analysis of 587 of the donors used high-throughput TCR beta sequencing to judge whether each TCR beta V gene segment behaved as functional or pseudogenic. Donor age, sex, ethnicity and CMV serostatus were compiled together with the repertoire data. Genome-wide SNP genotypes for about 65% of the 666 donors were used in a later genetic analysis, which treated that subset as a discovery cohort. Every discovery cohort repertoire had been produced on one sequencing platform. HLA typing included class I and class II loci at four-digit resolution. Typing coverage differed by locus: A, B, C, DRB1 and DQB1 were typed in about 620-640 donors, DQA1 in approximately 520, DPA1 in roughly 590, and DPB1 in roughly 450. Four or five DR-DQ haplotypes were treated as single units for association and clustering because of strong linkage in the cohort. On average, around 240,000 unique TCR beta nucleotide sequences were sequenced per donor among a few hundred genotyped donors of the cohort, with roughly 18% of those sequences being non-productive. The paper's findings and limits, for the study overall: Because some donors lacked HLA typing at each locus, the association tests relied only on the typed subset. V-gene and J-gene trimming of TCR beta chains was associated with a missense DCLRE1C variant in a later genetic analysis, and the association was replicated in an independent cohort. Strong co-occurrence of HLA alleles, especially DR and DQ, made assigning TCR associations to individual alleles difficult. Linkage disequilibrium might explain the correlated functional status among segregating V segments, but an unknown experimental factor could not be excluded. The authors suggested that the approach could potentially be generalized to other disease states and immunological phenotypes. The presence/absence analyses assumed that sequencing depth was roughly uniform across donors, and that assumption may not be true. Most TCR sequences were observed very rarely across donors, whereas some public TCRs were present in many individuals. The study listed 150 to 200 TCR beta chains as associated with cytomegalovirus. The sequencing pipeline was judged likely to have produced a cluster of highly shared sequence variants as a technical artifact. In a later analysis, several top co-occurrence clusters were reported to appear linked to parvovirus B19, influenza, CMV and Epstein-Barr virus. Compared with the roughly 670-donor mean, donors in an Asian-associated ancestry cluster had fewer N-insertions in productive TCRs, according to a later genetic analysis. Seventeen rarely observed V segments, including chromosome 9 orphons, were excluded from the earlier analysis of just under 600 of the donors because counts were too low. A later analysis found that most CMV-associated TCR beta chains appeared HLA-restricted, with HLA associations seemingly driven largely by CMV exposure. In a later analysis, HLA-associated TCR beta chains were found to be more clonally expanded and to have lower generation probabilities than equally common non-associated chains. In a later analysis, the rate of TCR association differed among HLA loci, with DRB1 alleles having the most associated TCRs and HLA-C alleles having the fewest. A later analysis associated 15,000 or so TCR beta sequences with specific HLA alleles at a false discovery rate of 0.05. The only immune exposure information available for the cohort was CMV serostatus. This cohort had only TCR beta chains sequenced, and the lack of alpha or paired-chain data limited which features could be detected. An earlier analysis of several hundred of the donors showed that most TCR beta V segments appeared in productive rearrangements either about 90% or about 30% of the time, which broadly matched IMGT annotations. The classifier was reported to diagnose cytomegalovirus status with high specificity and sensitivity in both the original and validation cohorts. In vitro tests confirmed that a few of the cytomegalovirus-associated TCR beta chains recognize cytomegalovirus antigens. A further reported finding was that TCR beta sequences accurately predicted the HLA-A and HLA-B alleles for most subjects in the first cohort. Some IMGT-functional V segments, including TRBV6-2 and TRBV6-3, could not be distinguished by the 87-base-pair reads and were therefore excluded.

Points on this clone: It has no known antigen specificity. It has no much larger one-base neighbor in the sample; base qualities were not kept.

Libraries came from the immunoSEQ multiplex PCR assay. For the multiplex PCR, a mixture combining 60 forward primers for TCR Vbeta segments and 13 reverse primers for TCR Jbeta segments was used. The CDR3 region of rearranged TCR beta genes was amplified from genomic DNA with a multiplex PCR assay. On the Illumina HiSeq System, the amplified TCR beta libraries were sequenced as 87-base-pair reads. The source study handled its data this way. In a later analysis, 77 million or so unique TCR beta chains were counted across the roughly 610 repertoires, and approximately 9.9 million of these chains were shared by at least two donors. A nearest-neighbor algorithm error-corrected the raw reads and collapsed the reads into unique sequences, merging closely related sequences to remove PCR and sequencing errors. CDR3 sequences were aligned to IMGT reference sequences to assign V, D and J gene segments. For a sequence to be retained, a match of at least six nucleotides was required to both a V gene segment and a J gene segment. A rearrangement counted as productive if the CDR3 had no stop codons and remained in frame with V and J, and every other rearrangement counted as non-productive. Following IMGT convention, CDR3 was defined as the stretch from the second conserved V-encoded cysteine to the conserved J-encoded phenylalanine. Sequences without an unambiguous match to a single V gene segment were excluded from the earlier analysis of 500 to 700 of the donors. In an earlier analysis of several hundred of the donors, V segments were called functional above 56.7% productive rearrangements and were called segregating when the between-donor standard deviation exceeded 5%. A statistical classification framework was built to diagnose cytomegalovirus status from the catalog of TCR beta chain sequences. V and J gene assignment, in a later analysis, came from comparing TCR nucleotide sequences with IMGT/GENE-DB human TR gene sequences. In a later analysis, CDR3 sequences and most-parsimonious VDJ recombination scenarios were assigned using the TCRdist pipeline. In a later analysis, each TCR beta chain was defined by its CDR3 amino acid sequence together with its V-gene family, and reads without a unique V-gene family were excluded. A later analysis removed several hundred highly shared, low-generation-probability nucleotide sequences to deal with suspected cross-contamination and a sequencing artifact. In a later analysis, a clonal expansion index was calculated for each public chain from normalized within-repertoire ranks of inferred template counts. In a later analysis, generation probabilities were computed using a VDJ recombination model fitted to out-of-frame rearrangements, and the results were checked against IGoR. In a later analysis, TCR-TCR, TCR-HLA and TCR-CMV co-occurrence was scored with hypergeometric tests, and a repertoire-size bias correction was applied to TCR pairs. To estimate false discovery rates, a later analysis permuted the HLA or CMV assignments 20 times. In a later analysis, co-occurring TCRs were grouped using DBSCAN, with TCRdist sequence similarity added in when clustering inside HLA-allele-positive subsets. Repertoires with fewer than 30,000 or more than 120,000 public chains, plus five repertoires with anomalous nucleotide sharing, were excluded from co-occurrence clustering. TCRdb limited this immuneACCESS table to in-frame rearrangements with V and J called. A share of clones is missing; checked studies link under half to unresolved V genes, and the rest is unexplained. That table is the source of V, J and clone size, and D and trimming were worked out from the DNA. Recorded for this sample are over 100,000 clones; 60% to 85% of them occurred a single time. In total, the top ten clones hold 1.3% to 1.5% of the sample.

The cohort comprised 550 to 700 healthy bone marrow donors. At the time of sampling, all cohort members were nominally healthy, though unrecorded immune exposures were likely present. The donor tested CMV seronegative and was one of the 352 seronegative cohort members. A peripheral blood sample was provided by each donor, and peripheral blood mononuclear cells were used for TCR beta sequencing. Genomic DNA was extracted from the blood cell samples with the Qiagen DNeasy Blood Extraction Kit. V is clipped by 4 bases and J by 0 bases, and the sequence between their germline boundaries is 5 bases long. Based on the germline V gene, the CDR1 and CDR2 sequences are SGHRS and YFSETQ. The CDR3 holds 12 amino acids from the cysteine to the phenylalanine. CDR3 DNA only is kept here, 36 bases in frame from base 1.

Sequenced: PBMCs. The sequence was collected from a middle-aged woman in good health and CMV-seronegative. This chain is built from TRBV5-1 and TRBJ2-7; perhaps TRBD1 is the D gene, with 5 bases matching. CDR3 loop: CASSDSSYEQYF. In nucleotide form, the sequence is TGCGCCAGCAGCGACAGCTCCTACGAGCAGTACTTC.